This T cell receptor beta chain was recovered during a study of OX40 agonist ivuxolimab in advanced cancers. Study-level background: Ivuxolimab was a fully human IgG2 agonistic monoclonal antibody targeting the costimulatory receptor OX40 (CD134). Intravenous ivuxolimab was administered to patients every 2 weeks at six dose levels: 0.01, 0.1, 0.3, 1.5, 3 and 10 mg/kg. Among the roughly 52 dose-escalation patients, some 19 had hepatocellular carcinoma, roughly 15 melanoma, 9 renal cell carcinoma and 9 head and neck cancer. In the dose-escalation cohort, more than 80% of patients were male, and the mean age was approximately 60 years with a range of roughly 20 to 80. Patients were allowed to have had prior anti-PD-1, anti-PD-L1 or anti-CTLA-4 therapy, and approximately 39% of the dose-escalation patients had been treated with checkpoint inhibitors. Partial responses occurred in three dose-escalation patients: two with cutaneous melanoma and one with hepatocellular carcinoma. The purpose of peripheral TCRbeta sequencing was to test whether ivuxolimab changed TCR sequence diversity and led to clonal T-cell expansion. The paper describes the monotherapy dose-escalation part (N = 52 patients) of the phase I trial of ivuxolimab. Study-level results and caveats: Which antigens the clonally expanded peripheral T cells were specific for was not determined. On average, CD8+ T cells showed more expanded clones than CD4+ T cells after ivuxolimab. Low levels of normalized T-cell clonal expansion were also shown by some nonresponding patients. In partial responders in the 0.1-3.0 mg/kg groups, normalized peripheral clonal expansion was found to be among the lowest, especially among CD8+ T cells. Clonal expansion of both CD4+ and CD8+ blood T cells was observed from baseline to week 6 at doses 0.1 to 3.0 mg/kg.

Genomic DNA was isolated from the sorted cells so that the TCRbeta CDR3 region could be sequenced. The immunoSEQ Assay was used for sequencing of TCRbeta CDR3 regions. Entries here come from immuneACCESS through TCRdb and include only in-frame sequences with V and J called. Some clones fail to appear in such tables; in the studies checked, an unresolved V gene covers under half of the shortfall, and the cause of the remainder is unknown. This sample lists around 62,000 clones; 80% to 85% were detected once. Jointly, the top ten make up 3.5% to 4.5% of the sample. On this clone: The specificity of this receptor is unknown. No base quality values were provided; no much bigger clone lies one nucleotide off.

The trial excluded patients who had a history of autoimmune disease or who were on systemic immunosuppression. Peripheral blood for TCR sequencing was collected from all dose cohorts at baseline, on cycle 4 day 1, and on cycle 7 day 1. The samples were taken from a phase I, first-in-human, multicenter, open-label dose-escalation trial of ivuxolimab. The trial enrolled adults with locally advanced or metastatic head and neck squamous cell, hepatocellular, melanoma or renal cell carcinoma. Before TCR sequencing, CD4+ T cells and CD8+ T cells from peripheral blood were sorted into separate populations. The CDR3 sequence holds 15 residues, the cysteine and phenylalanine included. CDR3 DNA only is kept here, 45 bases in frame from base 1. V is reduced by 1 base and J by 6 bases, leaving a spacing of 15 bases between them. CDR1 MDHEN and CDR2 SYDVKM were looked up in the germline V gene.

The material sequenced was CD4+ or CD8+ T cells sorted from blood, taken in a trial of the OX40 agonist ivuxolimab. This TCR was sampled from an adult with an advanced solid tumor such as melanoma, head and neck, liver or kidney cancer. The rearranged segments are TRBV28 and TRBJ1-1; a tentative D call is TRBD1 (5 bases match). The nucleotides are TGTGCCAGCAGTTTATTTTGGCAGGGTGGCGCTGAAGCTTTCTTT. This is translated as CASSLFWQGGAEAFF.